This is a list of T cell receptor beta chains from one sample in a study of blood T cell repertoires in COVID-19. The table came from immunoSEQ multiplex PCR; TCRdb's copy has only in-frame clones and leaves some out. The sample includes about 200,000 clones, 75% to 90% of them seen just once. Specimen: PBMCs or T cells enriched from blood (not recorded which). The origin of the receptors is a man under 40 who had recovered from COVID-19. Each CDR3 is given with its conserved first and last residue.

V gene: TRBV29-1; J gene: TRBJ2-5; CDR3 protein: CSVTPTGETQYF
V gene: TRBV5-4; J gene: TRBJ1-1; CDR3 protein: CASSGRTGGLGSTEAFF
V gene: TRBV28; J gene: TRBJ2-7; CDR3 protein: CASKDSTYEQYF
V gene: TRBV18; J gene: TRBJ2-4; CDR3 protein: CASSPYGVKPAKNIQYF
V gene: TRBV30; J gene: TRBJ2-7; CDR3 protein: CAWSVDKASTYEQYF
V gene: TRBV10-1; J gene: TRBJ2-2; CDR3 protein: CATGTSVTGELFF
V gene: TRBV15; J gene: TRBJ1-1; CDR3 protein: CATSRDRVNTEAFF
V gene: TRBV5-1; J gene: TRBJ1-2; CDR3 protein: CASSFANREADGYTF
V gene: TRBV13; J gene: TRBJ2-7; CDR3 protein: CASSLGNQGLAGVDEQYF
V gene: TRBV28; J gene: TRBJ2-2; CDR3 protein: CASSLMLGRGTGELFF
V gene: TRBV7-9; J gene: TRBJ1-4; CDR3 protein: CASSQTAANEKLFF
V gene: TRBV30; J gene: TRBJ2-2; CDR3 protein: CAWSVGSGGQVGELFF
V gene: TRBV18; J gene: TRBJ2-7; CDR3 protein: CASSPDPGQNYEQYF
V gene: TRBV29-1; J gene: TRBJ2-7; CDR3 protein: CSVVDTVGYEQYF